This passage covers 25 T cell receptor beta chains from one sample sequenced in a study of cytomegalovirus exposure and HLA in healthy donors. Both 60 Vbeta primers and 13 Jbeta primers went into the PCR. The method was immunoSEQ multiplex PCR; TCRdb's version includes in-frame clones alone and lacks a portion of them. Of roughly 120,000 clones in the sample, around 77% were seen once. The sample taken for sequencing was PBMCs. Receptors were obtained from a human donor in good health.

This chain connects TRBV19 to TRBJ1-5, with TRBD1 matching 7 bases. V lost 5 bases, J lost 0 bases, and 7 bases stayed unmatched. This CDR3 has 16 residues. Germline V CDR1 and CDR2: LNHDA, SQIVND (reference sequence). The CDR3: CASSAGTAYSNQPQHF. CDR3 nucleotides: TGTGCCAGTAGTGCTGGGACAGCGTATAGCAATCAGCCCCAGCATTTT.

This clone occurred once. This sequence joins TRBV2 and TRBJ2-5; D possibly corresponds to TRBD1 (5 bases). The germline CDR1 and CDR2 sequences are SNHLY and FYNNEI. V was pared by 6 bases and J by 3 bases, with 14 bases between. The CDR3 contains 14 residues. The CDR3 DNA reads TGTGCCAGCAGCGAACTCGACAGCGAAGAGACCCAGTACTTC. Protein product: CASSELDSEETQYF. The entire variable domain, with the rest obtained from reference TRBV2 and TRBJ2-5, is as follows: EPEVTQTPSHQVTQMGQEVILRCVPISNHLYFYWYRQILGQKVEFLVSFYNNEISEKSEIFDDQFSVERPDGSNFTLKIRSTKLEDSAMYFCASSELDSEETQYFGPGTRLLVL.

To note about this clone: Within the sample, other DNA sequences also encode this same CDR3. This chain uses TRBV5-1 with TRBJ2-3; 10 bases line up with TRBD2. The CDR3 covers 16 residues. From germline, CDR1 is SGHRS and CDR2 YFSETQ. J lost 1 base, V lost 0 bases, and 2 bases had no gene match. In DNA form, the CDR3 reads TGCGCCAGCAGCTTGGCCGGGACTAGCGGCACAGATACGCAGTATTTT. Amino acids: CASSLAGTSGTDTQYF.

This rearrangement joins TRBV18 to TRBJ2-5, with D possibly matching TRBD1 (6 bases). Germline V gene sequence: CDR1 KGHSH, CDR2 LQKENI. V was clipped by 3 bases and J by 5 bases, with 13 bases between them. CDR3 size: 14 residues. The CDR3 DNA reads as TGTGCCAGCTCACCGCTAGGGGGACGGGAGACCCAGTACTTC. This encodes CASSPLGGRETQYF.

The count of this clone is one. The rearrangement uses TRBV5-1 and TRBJ2-3; 12 bases fit TRBD2. Germline lookup yields CDR1 SGHRS and CDR2 YFSETQ. V was clipped by 0 bases and J by 3 bases; unmatched bases: 5. The CDR3 is 17 amino acids. CDR3 nucleotides: TGCGCCAGCAGCTTGGCCATGACTAGCGGGAGTACAGATACGCAGTATTTT. This encodes CASSLAMTSGSTDTQYF.

This clone was counted only a few times. This rearrangement joins TRBV6-6 to TRBJ2-2; TRBD1 might be the D (6 bases). The length of the CDR3 is 15 residues. The V and J ends lost 6 bases and 2 bases respectively, with 13 bases between them. The germline V gene has CDR1 MNHNY and CDR2 SVGAGI (reference sequence). CDR3 protein: CASSTEGDNTGELFF. DNA for the CDR3: TGTGCCAGCAGCACAGAGGGGGATAACACCGGGGAGCTGTTTTTT.

The chain combines TRBV5-1 with TRBJ2-3; 7 bases map to TRBD1. Germline-derived CDR1 and CDR2 are SGHRS and YFSETQ. The CDR3 has 15 amino acids. Trimming at V came to 4 bases and at J to 4 bases, leaving 9 bases not matched to a gene. The CDR3 region is CASSAPETGSDTQYF. Written as DNA, the CDR3 is TGCGCCAGCAGCGCTCCCGAGACAGGGTCAGATACGCAGTATTTT.

The gene calls are TRBV28 and TRBJ2-1, with a possible D match to TRBD1 (5 bases). The CDR3 consists of 15 residues. Germline V gene lookup returns CDR1 MDHEN and CDR2 SYDVKM. V gave up 3 bases and J gave up 2 bases, with 11 bases separating them. DNA of the CDR3: TGTGCCAGCAGTTTTCGCGAGACAGCCTACAATGAGCAGTTCTTC. Its translation is CASSFRETAYNEQFF. The full variable domain, in which reference TRBV28 and TRBJ2-1 provide the parts outside the CDR3, is DVKVTQSSRYLVKRTGEKVFLECVQDMDHENMFWYRQDPGLGLRLIYFSYDVKMKEKGDIPEGYSVSREKKERFSLILESASTNQTSMYLCASSFRETAYNEQFFGPGTRLTVL.

The chain has TRBV11-2 and TRBJ2-1; 9 bases fit TRBD2. Germline values: CDR1 SGHAT, CDR2 FQNNGV. The CDR3 contains 16 residues. With V trimmed by 0 bases and J by 3 bases, 3 bases remained unmatched. CDR3 region: CASSLEGTSLYNEQFF. The CDR3 bases are TGTGCCAGCAGCTTAGAGGGGACTAGCCTCTACAATGAGCAGTTCTTC. The full variable domain, rest sourced from reference TRBV11-2 and TRBJ2-1, is EAGVAQSPRYKIIEKRQSVAFWCNPISGHATLYWYQQILGQGPKLLIQFQNNGVVDDSQLPKDRFSAERLKGVDSTLKIQPAKLEDSAVYLCASSLEGTSLYNEQFFGPGTRLTVL.

This clone has only one observation. V is TRBV2 and J is TRBJ2-3, with TRBD2 identical over 7 bases. This CDR3 contains 16 residues. Germline CDR1 and CDR2: SNHLY and FYNNEI. The V and J ends lost 4 bases and 0 bases, in that order; junction bases with no gene match: 7. CDR3 region: CASSAMAGASTDTQYF. CDR3 nucleotides: TGTGCCAGCAGTGCTATGGCGGGAGCCAGCACAGATACGCAGTATTTT.

This clone came up once. Other DNA variants within this sample encode the same CDR3. V and J are TRBV7-6 and TRBJ2-5, with 8 nucleotides matching TRBD1. Germline V lookup: CDR1 SGHVS, CDR2 FNYEAQ. The V gene end was trimmed by 3 bases and the J gene end by 2 bases; junction bases not matched to a gene: 2. The CDR3 has 14 residues. Here the CDR3 reads CASSFGQGQETQYF. The CDR3 region has the DNA TGTGCCAGCAGCTTCGGACAGGGTCAAGAGACCCAGTACTTC.

This clone appeared once. The rearrangement uses TRBV10-1 and TRBJ2-1; 11 nucleotides line up with TRBD2. This CDR3 region has 15 residues. V dropped 4 bases and J dropped 5; count of bases not matched to a gene: 4. The germline gives CDR1 WNHNN, CDR2 SYGVQD (reference sequence). The CDR3 DNA is TGCGCCAGCAGTGCCGGGACTAGCGGAAACAATGAGCAGTTCTTC. Its protein product is CASSAGTSGNNEQFF.

The chain employs TRBV19 and TRBJ1-2, with D possibly being TRBD1 (5 bases). CDR1 and CDR2 from the germline V gene are LNHDA and SQIVND (reference sequence). This CDR3 is built from 16 residues. V shed 5 bases and J shed 5 bases, with 21 bases lying between them. CDR3: CASSPSTGIGMYGYTF. CDR3 sequence (DNA): TGTGCCAGTAGTCCTTCAACAGGAATAGGGATGTATGGCTACACCTTC.

The V call is TRBV28, the J call TRBJ2-7; 8 bases are a match to TRBD1. This CDR3 contains 16 residues. The V segment lost 9 bases and the J segment 3 bases; nucleotides outside the gene matches: 16. CDR1 is MDHEN and CDR2 is SYDVKM in the germline V gene. CDR3 sequence: CASTTGAASAFYEQYF. The CDR3 bases are TGTGCCAGTACGACAGGGGCAGCTAGCGCATTCTACGAGCAGTACTTC.

The chain uses TRBV6-6 and TRBJ1-4; the D gene is possibly TRBD1 (5 bases). V was trimmed by 7 bases and J by 4 bases, leaving 13 bases between them. Germline V gives CDR1 MNHNY, CDR2 SVGAGI (reference sequence). The CDR3 consists of 14 residues. The CDR3 loop is CASNMGGSNEKLFF. The CDR3 coding sequence is TGTGCCAGCAATATGGGGGGAAGTAATGAAAAACTGTTTTTT.

A few counts support this clone. The chain couples TRBV19 to TRBJ2-1; 10 bases fit TRBD2. The CDR3 is 16 residues long. Trimming at V came to 6 bases and at J to 7 bases, leaving 12 bases not matched to a gene. Germline V gene lookup returns CDR1 LNHDA and CDR2 SQIVND (reference sequence). Here the CDR3 reads CASSNLEREGGNEQFF. The CDR3, as DNA: TGTGCCAGTAGCAACCTTGAGCGGGAGGGGGGGAATGAGCAGTTCTTC.

This clone was found once. V usage is TRBV10-1 and J usage is TRBJ2-5, with 8 bases fitting TRBD2. The closer fit of TRBJ2-7 to the DNA end suggests the J call may be wrong. Looked up from germline, CDR1 is WNHNN and CDR2 is SYGVQD (reference sequence). CDR3 length equals 16 residues. In DNA form, the CDR3 reads TGCGCCAGCAGTGATGCCAGCGGGAGTTTCTTACACGAGCAGTACTTC. Encoded protein: CASSDASGSFLHEQYF.

This clone occurred a few times. The rearrangement uses TRBV7-6 and TRBJ2-1; TRBD2 matches 13 bases. The CDR3 length is 16 residues. Germline values: CDR1 SGHVS, CDR2 FNYEAQ. V lost 5 bases and J lost 5; bases outside the gene matches: 6. This CDR3 is CASSVFGTSGNNEQFF. In DNA form, the CDR3 reads TGTGCCAGCAGCGTTTTCGGGACTAGCGGGAACAATGAGCAGTTCTTC.

The chain employs TRBV5-1 and TRBJ2-1; D gene uncertain. Germline assignment: CDR1 SGHRS and CDR2 YFSETQ. CDR3 length: 14 residues. V lost 0 bases to trimming and J lost 7 bases, with 11 bases between them. DNA of the CDR3: TGCGCCAGCAGCTTGGATTGGAGTCGGAATGAGCAGTTCTTC. Translated: CASSLDWSRNEQFF.

This chain uses TRBV4-1 with TRBJ2-4; unclear D gene. The germline CDR1 and CDR2 sequences are MGHRA and YSYEKL. The CDR3 runs 17 residues. The V gene lost 0 bases and the J gene lost 1 base, with 13 bases spanning the gap. CDR3 residues: CASSQEVAYAAKNIQYF. CDR3 sequence (DNA): TGCGCCAGCAGCCAAGAGGTGGCTTATGCTGCCAAAAACATTCAGTACTTC.

The gene calls are TRBV28 and TRBJ1-1; 10 bases align to TRBD1. There are 15 residues in the CDR3. V gave up 5 bases and J gave up 3 bases; unmatched junction bases: 6. Germline V gene sequence: CDR1 MDHEN, CDR2 SYDVKM. The CDR3 coding sequence is TGTGCCAGCAGTGGGGGACAGGGGTTGTACACTGAAGCTTTCTTT. Its translation is CASSGGQGLYTEAFF.

The gene calls are TRBV5-1 and TRBJ2-3, with a possible D match to TRBD2 (5 bases). In germline, CDR1 is SGHRS, CDR2 YFSETQ. V was clipped by 1 base and J by 4 bases, with 13 bases between them. The length of the CDR3 is 15 residues. Here the CDR3 DNA reads TGCGCCAGCAGCTTGCCTCCGGGAAGCCCAGATACGCAGTATTTT. It specifies CASSLPPGSPDTQYF.

V and J are TRBV19 and TRBJ2-1, with 10 bases that match TRBD2. V shed 3 bases, J shed 2 bases, and the junction held 4 bases outside the gene matches. Germline CDR1 reads LNHDA; CDR2 reads SQIVND (reference sequence). This CDR3 contains 16 residues. CDR3 sequence: CASSISLAGAYNEQFF. In DNA form, the CDR3 reads TGTGCCAGTAGTATTAGCCTAGCGGGAGCCTACAATGAGCAGTTCTTC.

This CDR3 is CATSTSGLGETQYF. The CDR3 coding sequence is TGTGCCACCTCGACTAGCGGGCTCGGCGAGACCCAGTACTTC. The V call is TRBV10-3, the J call TRBJ2-5; TRBD2 agrees at 10 bases. The junction had 10 bases not matched to a gene; V was cut back by 10 bases and J by 5 bases. The CDR3 is made up of 14 amino acids. Germline CDR1 is ENHRY and CDR2 is SYGVKD.

CDR3 amino acids: CAISPRGGMEAEAFF. The DNA of the CDR3 is TGTGCCATCAGCCCTCGCGGGGGGATGGAGGCTGAAGCTTTCTTT. The chain has TRBV10-3 and TRBJ1-1, with D possibly being TRBD1 (5 bases). Trimming stripped 6 bases from V and 6 bases from J, with 20 bases between. This CDR3 has 15 residues. Germline V CDR1 and CDR2: ENHRY, SYGVKD.